This record looks at one T cell receptor (beta chain) sequence and its context. Clones were read by immunoSEQ multiplex PCR, and TCRdb kept only the in-frame ones, dropping some. The table records 150,000 to 200,000 clones, roughly nine tenths of them present only once. The source of the sample is a study of control samples from healthy donors and cancer patients. This CDR3 is built from 17 residues. Trimming removed 0 bases at V and 4 bases at J, with 15 bases between. From germline, CDR1 is LNHNV and CDR2 YYDKDF (reference sequence). The clonotype originates from a woman in her twenties or thirties in good health. The source material was blood. The chain combines TRBV15 with TRBJ2-2; D may correspond to TRBD1 or TRBD2 (6 bases each). CDR3 residues: CATSRDRGPSGTGELFF. The DNA of the CDR3 is TGTGCCACCAGCAGAGATCGGGGGCCCTCGGGCACCGGGGAGCTGTTTTTT. Complete variable domain (other parts from reference TRBV15 and TRBJ2-2): DAMVIQNPRYQVTQFGKPVTLSCSQTLNHNVMYWYQQKSSQAPKLLFHYYDKDFNNEADTPDNFQSRRPNTSFCFLDIRSPGLGDTAMYLCATSRDRGPSGTGELFFGEGSRLTVL.